The text below deals with one T cell receptor (beta chain). The data derive from a study of blood T cell repertoires in COVID-19. The assay was immunoSEQ multiplex PCR, and TCRdb's table has in-frame clones only and misses some. The sample yields approximately 280,000 clones, 70% to 90% seen once. V was cut by 0 bases and J by 7 bases, with 17 bases left in between. Germline CDR1 reads SGHRS; CDR2 reads YFSETQ. The CDR3 sequence is 15 residues long. This receptor was obtained from a woman in her 40s who had recovered from COVID-19. The sample consisted of PBMCs or T cells enriched from blood (not recorded which). The chain has TRBV5-1 and TRBJ2-7, with a weak D call TRBD2 (5 bases). The CDR3 spells CASSLESRATGEQYF. CDR3 DNA: TGCGCCAGCAGCTTGGAGTCTAGGGCAACGGGGGAGCAGTACTTC.